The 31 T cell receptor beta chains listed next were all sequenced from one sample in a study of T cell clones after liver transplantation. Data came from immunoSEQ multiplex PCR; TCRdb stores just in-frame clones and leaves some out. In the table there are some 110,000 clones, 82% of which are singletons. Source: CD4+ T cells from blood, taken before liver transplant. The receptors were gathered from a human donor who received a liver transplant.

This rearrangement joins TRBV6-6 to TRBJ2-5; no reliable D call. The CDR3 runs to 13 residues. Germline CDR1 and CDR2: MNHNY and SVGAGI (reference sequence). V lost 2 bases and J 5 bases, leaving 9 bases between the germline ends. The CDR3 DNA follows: TGTGCCAGCAGTTACCCACCGCTTGAGACCCAGTACTTC. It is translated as CASSYPPLETQYF.

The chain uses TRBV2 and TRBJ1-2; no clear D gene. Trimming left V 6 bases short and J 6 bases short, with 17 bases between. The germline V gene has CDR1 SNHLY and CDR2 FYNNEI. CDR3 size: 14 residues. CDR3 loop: CASRAIFRRDGYTF. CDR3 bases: TGTGCCAGCAGGGCTATCTTTCGTCGGGATGGCTACACCTTC.

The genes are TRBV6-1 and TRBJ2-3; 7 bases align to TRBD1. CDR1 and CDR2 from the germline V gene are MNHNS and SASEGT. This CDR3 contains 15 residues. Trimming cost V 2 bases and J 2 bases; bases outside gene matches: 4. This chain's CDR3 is CASSEQGQFTDTQYF. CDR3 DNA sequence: TGTGCCAGCAGTGAACAGGGACAGTTCACAGATACGCAGTATTTT.

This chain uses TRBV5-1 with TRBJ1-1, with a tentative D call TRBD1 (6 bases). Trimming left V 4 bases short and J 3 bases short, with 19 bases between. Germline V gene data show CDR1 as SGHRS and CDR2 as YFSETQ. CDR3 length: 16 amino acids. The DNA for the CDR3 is TGCGCCAGCAGCCCACAGGGTAGGGGCCGGGACACTGAAGCTTTCTTT. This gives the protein CASSPQGRGRDTEAFF. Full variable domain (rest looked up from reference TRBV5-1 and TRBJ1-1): KAGVTQTPRYLIKTRGQQVTLSCSPISGHRSVSWYQQTPGQGLQFLFEYFSETQRNKGNFPGRFSGRQFSNSRSEMNVSTLELGDSALYLCASSPQGRGRDTEAFFGQGTRLTVV.

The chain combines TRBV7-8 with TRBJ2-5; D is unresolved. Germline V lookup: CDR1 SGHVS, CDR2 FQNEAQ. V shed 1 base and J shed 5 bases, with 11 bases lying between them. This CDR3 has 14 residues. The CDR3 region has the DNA TGTGCCAGCAGCTTAGTGCGGCGCGTCGAGACCCAGTACTTC. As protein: CASSLVRRVETQYF.

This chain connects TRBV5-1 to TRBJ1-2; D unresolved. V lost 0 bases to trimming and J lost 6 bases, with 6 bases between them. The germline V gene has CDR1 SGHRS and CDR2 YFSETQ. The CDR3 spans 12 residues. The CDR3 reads CASSLGPDGYTF. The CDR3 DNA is TGCGCCAGCAGCTTGGGTCCTGATGGCTACACCTTC.

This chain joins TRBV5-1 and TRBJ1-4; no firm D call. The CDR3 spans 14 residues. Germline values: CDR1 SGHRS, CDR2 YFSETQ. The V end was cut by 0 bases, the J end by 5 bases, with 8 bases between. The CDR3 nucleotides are TGCGCCAGCAGCTTGGGGGCCGGAAATGAAAAACTGTTTTTT. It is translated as CASSLGAGNEKLFF.

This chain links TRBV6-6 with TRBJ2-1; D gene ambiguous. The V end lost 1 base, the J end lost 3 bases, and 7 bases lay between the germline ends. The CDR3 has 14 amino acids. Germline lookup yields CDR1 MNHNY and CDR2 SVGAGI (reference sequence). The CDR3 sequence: CASSYLARYNEQFF. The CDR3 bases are TGTGCCAGCAGTTACTTAGCCCGCTACAATGAGCAGTTCTTC.

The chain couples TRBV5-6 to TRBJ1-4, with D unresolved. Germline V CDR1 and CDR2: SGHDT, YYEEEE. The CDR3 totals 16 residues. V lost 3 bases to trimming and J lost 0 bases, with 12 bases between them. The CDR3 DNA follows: TGTGCCAGCAGCTACGGGTCCGGTACAACTAATGAAAAACTGTTTTTT. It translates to CASSYGSGTTNEKLFF. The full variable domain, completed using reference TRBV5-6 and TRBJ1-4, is DAGVTQSPTHLIKTRGQQVTLRCSPKSGHDTVSWYQQALGQGPQFIFQYYEEEERQRGNFPDRFSGHQFPNYSSELNVNALLLGDSALYLCASSYGSGTTNEKLFFGSGTQLSVL.

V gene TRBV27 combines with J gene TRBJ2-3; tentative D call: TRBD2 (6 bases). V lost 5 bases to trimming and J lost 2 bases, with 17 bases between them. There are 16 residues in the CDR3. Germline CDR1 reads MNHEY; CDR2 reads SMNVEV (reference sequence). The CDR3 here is CASSPLGGDPTDTQYF. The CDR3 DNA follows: TGTGCCAGCAGTCCCTTAGGCGGGGATCCCACAGATACGCAGTATTTT.

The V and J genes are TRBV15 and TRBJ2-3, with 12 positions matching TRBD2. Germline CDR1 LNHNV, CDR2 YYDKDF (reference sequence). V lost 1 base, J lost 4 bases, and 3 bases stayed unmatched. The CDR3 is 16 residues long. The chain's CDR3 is CATSRGGTSGSDTQYF. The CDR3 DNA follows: TGTGCCACCAGCAGAGGGGGGACTAGCGGGTCAGATACGCAGTATTTT.

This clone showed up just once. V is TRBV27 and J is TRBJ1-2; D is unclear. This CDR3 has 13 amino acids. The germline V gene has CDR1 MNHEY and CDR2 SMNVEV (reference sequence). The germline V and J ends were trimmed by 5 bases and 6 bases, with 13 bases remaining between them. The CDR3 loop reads CASSLREGDGYTF. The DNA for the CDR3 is TGTGCCAGCAGTCTAAGGGAGGGAGATGGCTACACCTTC.

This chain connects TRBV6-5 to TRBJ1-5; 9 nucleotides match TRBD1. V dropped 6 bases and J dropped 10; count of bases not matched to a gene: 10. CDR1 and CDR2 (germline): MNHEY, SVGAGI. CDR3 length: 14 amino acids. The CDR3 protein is CASSLTGGGSPQHF. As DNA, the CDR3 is TGTGCCAGCAGCTTGACAGGGGGTGGAAGTCCCCAGCATTTT.

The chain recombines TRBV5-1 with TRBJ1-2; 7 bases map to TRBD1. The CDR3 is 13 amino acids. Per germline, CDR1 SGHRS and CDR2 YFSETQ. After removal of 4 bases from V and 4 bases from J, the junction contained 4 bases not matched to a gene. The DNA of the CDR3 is TGCGCCAGCAGCCCCGACAGGGTCTATGGCTACACCTTC. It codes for CASSPDRVYGYTF.

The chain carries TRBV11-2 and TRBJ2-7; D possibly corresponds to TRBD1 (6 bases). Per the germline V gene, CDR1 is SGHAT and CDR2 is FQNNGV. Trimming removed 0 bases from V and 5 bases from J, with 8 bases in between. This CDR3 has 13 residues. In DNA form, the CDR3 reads TGTGCCAGCAGCTTAGATGGGGGCCACGAGCAGTACTTC. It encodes CASSLDGGHEQYF.

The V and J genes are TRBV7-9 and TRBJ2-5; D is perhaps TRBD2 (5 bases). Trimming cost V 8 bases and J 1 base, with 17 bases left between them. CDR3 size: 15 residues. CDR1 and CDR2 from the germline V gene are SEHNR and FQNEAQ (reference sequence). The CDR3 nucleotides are TGTGCCAGCGGACCCTCGAGGGCTTTCCAAGAGACCCAGTACTTC. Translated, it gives CASGPSRAFQETQYF.

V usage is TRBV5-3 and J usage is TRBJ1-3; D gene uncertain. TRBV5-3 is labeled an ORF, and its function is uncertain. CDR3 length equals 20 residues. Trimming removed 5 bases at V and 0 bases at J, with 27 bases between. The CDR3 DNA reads TGTGCCAGAAGTTGGCGGAGACCTGACCAACGGCCCAACTCTGGAAACACCATATATTTT. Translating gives CARSWRRPDQRPNSGNTIYF.

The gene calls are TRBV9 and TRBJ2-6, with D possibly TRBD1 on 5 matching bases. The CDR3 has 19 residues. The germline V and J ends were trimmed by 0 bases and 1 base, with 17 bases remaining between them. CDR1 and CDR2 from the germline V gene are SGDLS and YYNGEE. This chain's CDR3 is CASSVERGLGSSGANVLTF. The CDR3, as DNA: TGTGCCAGCAGCGTAGAAAGGGGCCTGGGCTCTTCTGGGGCCAACGTCCTGACTTTC.

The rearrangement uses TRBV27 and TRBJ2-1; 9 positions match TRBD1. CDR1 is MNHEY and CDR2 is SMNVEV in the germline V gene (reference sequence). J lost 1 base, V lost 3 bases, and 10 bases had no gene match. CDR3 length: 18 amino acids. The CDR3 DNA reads TGTGCCAGCAGTTTGAGGTTTCGAGGACAGGGGTCCTACAATGAGCAGTTCTTC. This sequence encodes CASSLRFRGQGSYNEQFF.

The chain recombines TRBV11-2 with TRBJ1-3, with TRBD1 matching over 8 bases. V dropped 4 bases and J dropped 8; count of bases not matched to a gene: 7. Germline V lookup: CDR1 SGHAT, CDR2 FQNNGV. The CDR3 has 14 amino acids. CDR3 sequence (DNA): TGTGCCAGCAGCTCCGGACAGGGAAGATACACCATATATTTT. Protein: CASSSGQGRYTIYF.

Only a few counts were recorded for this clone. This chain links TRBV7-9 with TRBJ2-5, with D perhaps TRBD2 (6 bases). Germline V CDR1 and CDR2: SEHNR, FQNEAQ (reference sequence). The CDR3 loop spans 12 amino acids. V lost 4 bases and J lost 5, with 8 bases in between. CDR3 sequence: CASSSGRETQYF. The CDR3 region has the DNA TGTGCCAGCAGCTCGGGGAGGGAGACCCAGTACTTC.

For the CDR3, the DNA is TGTGCCAGCAGTTACAGCGGGGCCCACGAGCAGTACTTC. It yields the protein CASSYSGAHEQYF. This chain joins TRBV6-5 and TRBJ2-7; 7 nucleotides agree with TRBD2. V dropped 2 bases and J dropped 5; count of bases not matched to a gene: 3. The CDR3 runs 13 residues. The V gene's germline CDR1 is MNHEY and CDR2 SVGAGI.

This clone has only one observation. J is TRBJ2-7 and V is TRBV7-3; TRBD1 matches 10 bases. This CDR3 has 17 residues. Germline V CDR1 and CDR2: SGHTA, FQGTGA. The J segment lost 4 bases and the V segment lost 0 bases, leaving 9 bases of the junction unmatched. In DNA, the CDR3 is TGTGCCAGCAGCTTAACGGCGCTGGGACAGGGGATTTACGAGCAGTACTTC. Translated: CASSLTALGQGIYEQYF. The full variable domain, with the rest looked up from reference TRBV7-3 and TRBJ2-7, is GAGVSQTPSNKVTEKGKYVELRCDPISGHTALYWYRQSLGQGPEFLIYFQGTGAADDSGLPNDRFFAVRPEGSVSTLKIQRTERGDSAVYLCASSLTALGQGIYEQYFGPGTRLTVT.

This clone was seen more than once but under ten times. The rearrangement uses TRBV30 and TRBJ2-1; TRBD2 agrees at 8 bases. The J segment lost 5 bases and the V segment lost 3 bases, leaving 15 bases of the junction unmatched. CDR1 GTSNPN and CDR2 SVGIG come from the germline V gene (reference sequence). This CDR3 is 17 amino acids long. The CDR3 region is CAWSEVPGTRSHNEQFF. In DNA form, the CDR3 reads TGTGCCTGGAGCGAAGTCCCCGGGACTAGAAGCCACAATGAGCAGTTCTTC.

The CDR3 nucleotides are TGTGCCAGTCAGGACGGTCGGTTTGATGAGCAGTTCTTC. As protein: CASQDGRFDEQFF. The rearrangement uses TRBV6-5 and TRBJ2-1, with D uncertain. CDR1 is MNHEY and CDR2 is SVGAGI in the germline V gene. This CDR3 region has 13 residues. The V gene lost 9 bases and the J gene lost 8 bases, with 17 bases spanning the gap.

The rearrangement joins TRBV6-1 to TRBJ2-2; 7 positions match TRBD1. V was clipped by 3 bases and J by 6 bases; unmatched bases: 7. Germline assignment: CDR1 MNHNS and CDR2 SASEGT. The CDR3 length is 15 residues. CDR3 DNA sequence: TGTGCCAGCAGTGAGCTGACAGGGCGAGCCGGGGAGCTGTTTTTT. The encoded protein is CASSELTGRAGELFF.

CDR3 residues: CASSLGGTSGNTIYF. Written as DNA, the CDR3 is TGTGCCAGCAGCTTGGGGGGGACCTCTGGAAACACCATATATTTT. The rearrangement links TRBV7-7 to TRBJ1-3; a possible D gene is TRBD1 (5 bases). From germline, CDR1 is SSHAT and CDR2 FNYEAQ (reference sequence). V lost 3 bases, J lost 0 bases, and 9 bases lay in between. The CDR3 contains 15 residues.

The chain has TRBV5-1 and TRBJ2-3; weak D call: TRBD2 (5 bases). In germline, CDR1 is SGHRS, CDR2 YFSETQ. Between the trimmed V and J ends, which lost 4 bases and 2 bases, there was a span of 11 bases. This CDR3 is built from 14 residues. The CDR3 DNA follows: TGCGCCAGCAGCCCCCAGCGGCCCACAGATACGCAGTATTTT. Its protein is CASSPQRPTDTQYF.

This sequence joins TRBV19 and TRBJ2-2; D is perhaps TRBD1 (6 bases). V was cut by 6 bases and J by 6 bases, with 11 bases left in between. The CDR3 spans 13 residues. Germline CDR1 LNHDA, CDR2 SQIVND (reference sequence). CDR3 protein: CASRRGLAGELFF. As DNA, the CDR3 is TGTGCCAGTAGGAGGGGGTTGGCCGGGGAGCTGTTTTTT. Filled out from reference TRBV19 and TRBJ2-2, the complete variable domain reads DGGITQSPKYLFRKEGQNVTLSCEQNLNHDAMYWYRQDPGQGLRLIYYSQIVNDFQKGDIAEGYSVSREKKESFPLTVTSAQKNPTAFYLCASRRGLAGELFFGEGSRLTVL.

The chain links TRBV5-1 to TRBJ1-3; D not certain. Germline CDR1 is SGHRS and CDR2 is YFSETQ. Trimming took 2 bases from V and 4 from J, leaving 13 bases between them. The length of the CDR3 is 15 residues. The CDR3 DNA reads TGCGCCAGCAGCTTTCAGCCGGACGGGGGAAACACCATATATTTT. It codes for CASSFQPDGGNTIYF.

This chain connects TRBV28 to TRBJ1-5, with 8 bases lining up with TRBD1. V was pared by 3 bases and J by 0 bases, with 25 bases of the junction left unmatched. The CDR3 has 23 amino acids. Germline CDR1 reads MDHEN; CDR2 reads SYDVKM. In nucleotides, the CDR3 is TGTGCCAGCAGTTTTGGGCCGTTTCCCGGACAGGGTGGTAATCGGGGTAGCAATCAGCCCCAGCATTTT. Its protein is CASSFGPFPGQGGNRGSNQPQHF.